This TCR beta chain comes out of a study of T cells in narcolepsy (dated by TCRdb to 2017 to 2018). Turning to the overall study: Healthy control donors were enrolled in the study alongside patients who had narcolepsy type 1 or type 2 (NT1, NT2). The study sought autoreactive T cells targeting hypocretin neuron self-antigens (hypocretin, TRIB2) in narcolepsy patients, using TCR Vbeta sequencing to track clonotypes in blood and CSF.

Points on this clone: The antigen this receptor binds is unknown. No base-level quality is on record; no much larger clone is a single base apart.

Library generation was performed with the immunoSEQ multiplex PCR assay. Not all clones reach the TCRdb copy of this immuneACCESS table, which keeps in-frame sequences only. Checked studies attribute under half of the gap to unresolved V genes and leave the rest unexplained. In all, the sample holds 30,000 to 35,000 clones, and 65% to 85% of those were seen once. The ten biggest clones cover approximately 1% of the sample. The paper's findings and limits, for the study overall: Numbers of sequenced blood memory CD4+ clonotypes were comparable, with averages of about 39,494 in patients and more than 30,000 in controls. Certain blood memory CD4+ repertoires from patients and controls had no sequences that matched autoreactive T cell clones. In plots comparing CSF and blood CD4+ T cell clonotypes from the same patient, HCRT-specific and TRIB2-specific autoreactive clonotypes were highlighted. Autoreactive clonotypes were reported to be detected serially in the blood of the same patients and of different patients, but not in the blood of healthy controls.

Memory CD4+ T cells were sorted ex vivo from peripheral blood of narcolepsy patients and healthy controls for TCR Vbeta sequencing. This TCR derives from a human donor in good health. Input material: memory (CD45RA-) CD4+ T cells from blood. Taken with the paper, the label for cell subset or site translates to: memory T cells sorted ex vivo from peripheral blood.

The nucleotide sequence reads as follows: TGTGCCAGCACCGCCGGGGGGGGGATTGTCTATGGCTACACCTTC. The resulting protein is CASTAGGGIVYGYTF. The chain uses TRBV5-4 and TRBJ1-2; TRBD1 is a possible D gene, resting on 5 matching bases. Between the V and J ends, shortened by 6 bases and 4 bases respectively, the junction contains 19 bases. CDR1 and CDR2 (SGHNT, YYREEE) derive from the germline V gene (reference sequence). The CDR3 covers 15 residues, taking in both the cysteine and the phenylalanine. The sequence is cut down to CDR3 DNA, 45 bases in frame from base 1.